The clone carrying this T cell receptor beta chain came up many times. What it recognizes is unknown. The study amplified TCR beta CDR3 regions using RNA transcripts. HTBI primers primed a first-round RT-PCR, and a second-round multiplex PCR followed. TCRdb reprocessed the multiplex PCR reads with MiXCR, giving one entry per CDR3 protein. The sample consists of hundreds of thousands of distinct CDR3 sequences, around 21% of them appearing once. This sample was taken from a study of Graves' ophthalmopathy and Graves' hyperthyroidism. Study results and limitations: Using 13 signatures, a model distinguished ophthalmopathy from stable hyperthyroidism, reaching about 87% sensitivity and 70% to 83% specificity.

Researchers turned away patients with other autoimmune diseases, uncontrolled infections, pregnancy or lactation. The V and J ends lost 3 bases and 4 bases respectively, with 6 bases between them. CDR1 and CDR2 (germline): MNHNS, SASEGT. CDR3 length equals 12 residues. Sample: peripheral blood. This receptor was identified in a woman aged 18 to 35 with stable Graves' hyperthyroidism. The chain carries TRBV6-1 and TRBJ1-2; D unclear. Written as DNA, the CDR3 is TGTGCCAGCAGTGACAGGTCCTATGGCTACACCTTC. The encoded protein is CASSDRSYGYTF.